This is a list of T cell receptor beta chains from one sample in a study of early T cells in non-severe SARS-CoV-2 infection. TCRdb re-called the 5' RACE reads through MiXCR, storing one row per CDR3 protein. The table shows roughly 45,000 distinct CDR3 sequences, with approximately 4.1% occurring only once. Sequenced sample: whole blood. The receptors come from an adult who was a healthcare worker with PCR-confirmed SARS-CoV-2 infection or an uninfected control (not recorded which). Both conserved end residues are part of each CDR3. Fields, in order: clone size, V gene, J gene, D gene, CDR3 DNA, CDR3 protein. A D gene is named only where the DNA matches it firmly. Only some rows state a clone size, as once, few, many or a class for expanded clones.

size: many; V: TRBV7-3; J: TRBJ1-1; D: NA; DNA: TGTGCCAGCAGTCAAAATAGTCAGACTCCGACTGAAGCTTTCTTT; CDR3: CASSQNSQTPTEAFF
size: few; V: TRBV27; J: TRBJ2-3; D: NA; DNA: TGTGCCAGCAGACTCAGGACTGGATCTAGCACAGATACGCAGTATTTT; CDR3: CASRLRTGSSTDTQYF
size: NA; V: TRBV2; J: TRBJ1-1; D: NA; DNA: TGTGCCAGCAGTGACTACAGGGAGTCCACTGAAGCTTTCTTT; CDR3: CASSDYRESTEAFF
size: few; V: TRBV24-1; J: TRBJ2-6; D: NA; DNA: TGTGCCACCAGTGATCCATGGCGGGGCTCTGGGGCCAACGTCCTGACTTTC; CDR3: CATSDPWRGSGANVLTF
size: many; V: TRBV27; J: TRBJ1-4; D: TRBD1; DNA: TGTGCCAGCAGTTTGAGAGGGGGCGATGAAAAACTGTTTTTT; CDR3: CASSLRGGDEKLFF
size: many; V: TRBV7-9; J: TRBJ1-4; D: NA; DNA: TGTGCCAGCAGTGTTCGACAGAGTCCCGATGAAAAACTGTTTTTT; CDR3: CASSVRQSPDEKLFF
size: many; V: TRBV5-1; J: TRBJ1-1; D: NA; DNA: TGCGCCAGCAGCTTGGTAGGAGGGATTGAAGCTTTCTTT; CDR3: CASSLVGGIEAFF
size: many; V: TRBV29-1; J: TRBJ2-1; D: TRBD2; DNA: TGCAGCGTTGAACGGGCTAGCGGGAGAAACAATGAGCAGTTCTTC; CDR3: CSVERASGRNNEQFF
size: NA; V: TRBV19; J: TRBJ2-7; D: TRBD1; DNA: TGTGCCAGTAGGCGGGACAGGCTGGGGGAGCAGTACTTC; CDR3: CASRRDRLGEQYF
size: many; V: TRBV20-1; J: TRBJ2-5; D: NA; DNA: TGCAGTGCTAGGATCCTGGTTAGCGGAGGCCAAGAGACCCAGTACTTC; CDR3: CSARILVSGGQETQYF
size: many; V: TRBV29-1; J: TRBJ2-7; D: TRBD2; DNA: TGCAGCGTTAGCGGGAGTTGGTACGAGCAGTACTTC; CDR3: CSVSGSWYEQYF
size: many; V: TRBV18; J: TRBJ2-3; D: NA; DNA: TGTGCCAGCTCACCACAAGGGGGTGACCGAACCTTCACAGATACGCAGTATTTT; CDR3: CASSPQGGDRTFTDTQYF
size: few; V: TRBV11-2; J: TRBJ2-3; D: NA; DNA: TGTGCCAGCAGCTTATTCGGCTCAGATACGCAGTATTTT; CDR3: CASSLFGSDTQYF
size: many; V: TRBV7-2; J: TRBJ1-1; D: TRBD1; DNA: TGTGCCAGCAGCGACAGGGCAGGCACTGAAGCTTTCTTT; CDR3: CASSDRAGTEAFF
size: many; V: TRBV24-1; J: TRBJ2-3; D: TRBD2; DNA: TGTGCCACCAGTGACATGGGACTAGCAAACACAGATACGCAGTATTTT; CDR3: CATSDMGLANTDTQYF
size: many; V: TRBV7-9; J: TRBJ2-3; D: TRBD2; DNA: TGTGCCAGCAGCTTAGGGCTAGCGGGACCAGGTGGTACGCAGTATTTT; CDR3: CASSLGLAGPGGTQYF
size: NA; V: TRBV2; J: TRBJ2-1; D: TRBD2; DNA: TGTGCCAGCAGTCTAGACGGGAGGCCCCGGAATGAGCAGTTCTTC; CDR3: CASSLDGRPRNEQFF